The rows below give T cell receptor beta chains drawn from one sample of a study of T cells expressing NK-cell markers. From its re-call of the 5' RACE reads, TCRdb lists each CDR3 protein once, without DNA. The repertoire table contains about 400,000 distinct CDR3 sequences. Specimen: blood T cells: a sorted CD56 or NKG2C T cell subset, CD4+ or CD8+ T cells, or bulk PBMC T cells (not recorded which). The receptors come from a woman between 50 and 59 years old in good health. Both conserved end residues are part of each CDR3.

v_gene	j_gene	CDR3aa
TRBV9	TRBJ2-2	CASSDRHSTNTGELFF
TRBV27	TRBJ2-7	CASSPGGGQYF
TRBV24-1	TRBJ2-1	CATMRAGNNEQFF
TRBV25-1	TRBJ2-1	CASKQGWNEQFF
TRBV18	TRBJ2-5	CASSPTSGSLETQYF
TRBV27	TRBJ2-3	CASSPLGGGGTDTQYF
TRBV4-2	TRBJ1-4	CASSPSAGATNEKLFF
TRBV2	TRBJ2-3	CASRRDRGLDTQYF
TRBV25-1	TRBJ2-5	CASSQATLEETQYF
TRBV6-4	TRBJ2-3	CASSDSIKSGADTQYF
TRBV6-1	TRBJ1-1	CASSEGQGGAQNTEAFF